Included here is one T cell receptor (beta chain) sequence, with context. These data originate in a study of shared clonotypes between healthy human individuals. Per the original methods: In the immunoSEQ data, sequences were junction-only and lacked quality scores, so filtering differed. Measured with immunoSEQ multiplex PCR; TCRdb has only the in-frame clones, and not every one. The V and J calls and clone size are taken from that table; D and trimming were inferred from the DNA. The sample lists some 530,000 clones, about 72% seen once, with more than 10% in the top ten. For genomic DNA, unsorted samples relied on tens of millions of PBMCs. The CDR3 spans 17 residues. V was shortened by 8 bases and J by 6 bases, with 25 bases between the two germline ends. Germline values: CDR1 SNHLY, CDR2 FYNNEI.

The receptor was isolated from a woman in her thirties or forties in good health. Some clones in this sample may be carry-over from other donors' samples. This chain uses TRBV2 with TRBJ2-2; D is unclear. The sample comprised PBMCs. The CDR3 here is CASGARIRSPEAGELFF. The CDR3 DNA reads TGTGCCAGCGGTGCTAGAATACGTAGTCCTGAGGCCGGGGAGCTGTTTTTT.